This T cell receptor beta chain was identified in a study of blood T cells in healthy people across ages. The germline gives CDR1 SGHTA, CDR2 FQGNSA. Trimming at V came to 0 bases and at J to 8 bases, leaving 11 bases not matched to a gene. The CDR3 consists of 16 residues. The sample holds a few counts of this clonotype. A second PCR, run for roughly 7 to 11 cycles, used a sample-barcoded 5' primer plus a J-beta primer mix. TCRdb re-derived calls from the 5' RACE reads in MiXCR, one entry per CDR3 protein. The sample includes some 1.5 million distinct CDR3 sequences, about 30% of them seen just once.

The chain recombines TRBV7-2 with TRBJ1-2; 8 nucleotides line up with TRBD1. The specimen was blood. The source of this sequence is a woman younger than 45 in good health. CDR3 protein: CASSLASDGQGGGYTF. In DNA, the CDR3 is TGTGCCAGCAGCTTAGCATCGGATGGACAGGGCGGGGGCTACACCTTC.